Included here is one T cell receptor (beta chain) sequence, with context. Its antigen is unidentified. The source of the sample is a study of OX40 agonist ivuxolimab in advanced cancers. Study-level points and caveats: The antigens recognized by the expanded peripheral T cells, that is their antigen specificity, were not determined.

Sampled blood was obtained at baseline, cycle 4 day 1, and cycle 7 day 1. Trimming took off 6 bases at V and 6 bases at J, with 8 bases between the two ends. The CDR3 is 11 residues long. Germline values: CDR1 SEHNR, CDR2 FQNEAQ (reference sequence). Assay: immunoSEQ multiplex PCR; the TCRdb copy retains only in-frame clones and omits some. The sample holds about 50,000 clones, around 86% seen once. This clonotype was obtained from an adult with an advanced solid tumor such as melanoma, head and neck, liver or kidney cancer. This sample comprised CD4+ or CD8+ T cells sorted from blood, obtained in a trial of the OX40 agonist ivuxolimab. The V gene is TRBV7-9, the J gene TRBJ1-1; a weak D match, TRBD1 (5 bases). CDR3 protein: CASRGVAEAFF. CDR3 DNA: TGTGCCAGCAGGGGGGTGGCTGAAGCTTTCTTT.